This T cell receptor (beta chain) was captured in a study of blood T cells in healthy people across ages. This clonotype has only one observation. What it binds is not known. The CDR3 is made up of 15 amino acids. CDR1 SGHRS and CDR2 YFSETQ come from the germline V gene. V lost 0 bases and J lost 2, with 12 bases in between. Study results and caveats: Roughly linearly, TCR beta diversity per million T cells fell as age increased. Those diversity estimates obtained from one million T cells were thought to be underestimates.

The authors ran a second PCR of about 7 to 11 cycles using a sample-barcoded 5' primer and a J-beta primer mix. Tags on each cDNA molecule came from a template-switch adaptor with 12 random nucleotides. Any given sample supplied a minimum of 3 million CDR3-containing paired-end reads. TCRdb analysed the 5' RACE reads with MiXCR anew, one entry per CDR3 protein. This sample yields roughly 730,000 distinct CDR3 sequences, of which roughly three fifths are seen a single time; roughly 24% belongs to the top ten. Material for sequencing was blood. The chain combines TRBV5-1 with TRBJ2-7; D is perhaps TRBD1 or TRBD2 (5 bases each). The TCR was taken from a man aged 40-49 years in good health. The CDR3 spells CASSLGPGATYEQYF. CDR3 sequence (DNA): TGCGCCAGCAGCTTGGGACCCGGGGCCACCTACGAGCAGTACTTC.